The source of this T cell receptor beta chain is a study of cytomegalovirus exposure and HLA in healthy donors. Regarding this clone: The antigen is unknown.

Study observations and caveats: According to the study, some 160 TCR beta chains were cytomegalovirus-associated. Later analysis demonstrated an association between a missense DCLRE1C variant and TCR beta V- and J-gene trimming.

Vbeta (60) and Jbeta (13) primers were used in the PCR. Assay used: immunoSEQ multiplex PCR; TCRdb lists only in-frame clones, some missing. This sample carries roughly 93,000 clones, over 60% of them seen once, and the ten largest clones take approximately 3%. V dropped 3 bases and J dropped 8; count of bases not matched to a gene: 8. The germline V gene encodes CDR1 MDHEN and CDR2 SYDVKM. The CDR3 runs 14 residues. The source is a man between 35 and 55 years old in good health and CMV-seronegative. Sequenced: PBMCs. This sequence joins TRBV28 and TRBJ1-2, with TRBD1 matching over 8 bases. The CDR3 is CASSFRAGGDGYTF. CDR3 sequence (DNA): TGTGCCAGCAGTTTTCGAGCAGGGGGCGACGGCTACACCTTC.